The clone carrying this T cell receptor beta chain was detected only a few times. Its antigen remains unidentified. This sample is part of a study of T cell repertoires in cytomegalovirus infection. Study as a whole: Indications of both CMV infection and matching HLA type were provided by public TCR beta signatures.

MiXCR was run by TCRdb on the reads, yielding one entry per CDR3 protein. The sample has about 470,000 distinct CDR3 sequences, roughly 43% seen once. Overall study results and limits: Dominant in the ex vivo response were TCR beta clonotypes restricted by HLA-C and specific for CMV.

J lost 3 bases, V lost 10 bases, and 12 bases had no gene match. Germline V lookup: CDR1 SEHNR, CDR2 FQNEAQ (reference sequence). This CDR3 comprises 15 residues. This chain links TRBV7-9 with TRBJ2-3; 8 nucleotides agree with TRBD1. This sequence was found in a human donor in good health (CMV status not recorded). Some clones in this sample may be carry-over from other donors' samples. The sequencing used cultured PBMCs, collected from culture after CMV antigen stimulation. CDR3 in amino acids: CATPVDRDTTDTQYF. The CDR3 DNA is TGTGCCACCCCGGTGGACAGGGACACAACAGATACGCAGTATTTT.